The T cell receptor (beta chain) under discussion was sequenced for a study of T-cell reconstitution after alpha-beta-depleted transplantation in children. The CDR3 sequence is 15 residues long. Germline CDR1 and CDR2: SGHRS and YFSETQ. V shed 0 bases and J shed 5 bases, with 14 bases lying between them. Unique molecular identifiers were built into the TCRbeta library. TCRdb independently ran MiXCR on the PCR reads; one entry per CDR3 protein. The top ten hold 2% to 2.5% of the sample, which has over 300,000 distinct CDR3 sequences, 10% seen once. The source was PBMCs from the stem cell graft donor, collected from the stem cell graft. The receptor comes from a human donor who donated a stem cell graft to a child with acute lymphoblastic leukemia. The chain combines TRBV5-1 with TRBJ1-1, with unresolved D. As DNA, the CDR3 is TGCGCCAGCAGCTTGGCACCCCCTGGGGAGACTGAAGCTTTCTTT. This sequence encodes CASSLAPPGETEAFF.